This T cell receptor (beta chain) derives from a study of T cell responses to AZD1222 COVID-19 vaccine. The V gene's germline CDR1 is MDHEN and CDR2 SYDVKM. This CDR3 is built from 14 residues. V was cut by 8 bases and J by 3 bases, with 14 bases left in between. Details on this clone: Its antigen remains unidentified.

Study results and limitations: Only a handful of AZD1222 recipients tested seropositive at baseline.

The data were produced by immunoSEQ multiplex PCR, yet TCRdb's version contains in-frame clones alone and is incomplete. Seen here are about 90,000 clones, 85% observed once, and the top ten hold 4.5%. The sequence derives from an adult who received the AZD1222 COVID-19 vaccine. Sequenced material: peripheral blood, taken 28 days after the second AZD1222 dose. The chain joins TRBV28 to TRBJ1-3, with a possible D match to TRBD1 (5 bases). The CDR3 bases are TGTGCCAGCCTCCTTTCGGGGGGTGGAAACACCATATATTTT. This sequence encodes CASLLSGGGNTIYF.